These 18 T cell receptor beta chains were sequenced from one sample in a study of cytomegalovirus exposure and HLA in healthy donors. With 60 Vbeta and 13 Jbeta primers, the PCR was carried out. Generated by immunoSEQ multiplex PCR, the TCRdb table keeps only in-frame clones and is missing some. This sample has roughly 180,000 clones, with less than 90% found just once. The sample was PBMCs. These receptors came from a man aged 30 to 45 in good health and CMV-seronegative.

Concerning this clone itself: A read error may account for a junction end that differs from germline. The chain has TRBV7-9 and TRBJ2-1; 15 nucleotides align to TRBD2. Germline V CDR1 and CDR2: SEHNR, FQNEAQ (reference sequence). The CDR3 runs to 14 residues. The CDR3 DNA reads as TGTTCCAGCAGCAGGGGACTAGCGGGGGGTGAGCAGTTCTTC. It specifies CSSSRGLAGGEQFF.

This chain uses TRBV4-2 with TRBJ1-2; 10 bases align to TRBD1. CDR3 length: 15 residues. V lost 2 bases, J lost 4 bases, and 4 bases stayed unmatched. CDR1 and CDR2 from the germline V gene are LGHNA and YNFKEQ. The CDR3 DNA reads as TGTGCCAGCAGCCAACCGACAGGGGGCGGCTATGGCTACACCTTC. Encoded protein: CASSQPTGGGYGYTF.

The chain combines TRBV19 with TRBJ2-6; 9 nucleotides align to TRBD1. The trim removed 7 bases at V and 0 bases at J, leaving 13 bases unmatched. The germline V gene encodes CDR1 LNHDA and CDR2 SQIVND (reference sequence). The CDR3 runs to 19 residues. DNA for the CDR3: TGTGCCAGTACCACAAGACCGGGACAGGGACTCTCTGGGGCCAACGTCCTGACTTTC. Translating it yields CASTTRPGQGLSGANVLTF.

The chain recombines TRBV9 with TRBJ2-2, with TRBD1 identical over 8 bases. Germline V gene lookup returns CDR1 SGDLS and CDR2 YYNGEE. The CDR3 spans 14 residues. J was trimmed by 10 bases and V by 3 bases; bases with no gene match: 8. This CDR3 reads CASSAGQGFEELFF. The CDR3 region has the DNA TGTGCCAGCAGCGCCGGACAGGGTTTTGAGGAGCTGTTTTTT.

The CDR3 loop is CASSLRGKYNEQFF. The DNA for the CDR3 is TGTGCCAGCAGCTTAAGGGGAAAATACAATGAGCAGTTCTTC. The chain combines TRBV11-2 with TRBJ2-1; maybe TRBD1 (5 bases). The CDR3 is made up of 14 amino acids. CDR1 is SGHAT, CDR2 FQNNGV, per germline. V was cut by 2 bases and J by 4 bases, with 9 bases left in between.

The sample holds one count of this clone. V gene TRBV5-1 combines with J gene TRBJ2-1; 8 bases map to TRBD2. CDR3 length: 17 amino acids. Germline-derived CDR1 and CDR2 are SGHRS and YFSETQ. V was clipped by 0 bases and J by 2 bases; unmatched bases: 7. The CDR3, as DNA: TGCGCCAGCAGCTTGGCTCTATTCGGGAGGGCCTACAATGAGCAGTTCTTC. Translating gives CASSLALFGRAYNEQFF. The variable domain in full, completed from reference TRBV5-1 and TRBJ2-1, reads KAGVTQTPRYLIKTRGQQVTLSCSPISGHRSVSWYQQTPGQGLQFLFEYFSETQRNKGNFPGRFSGRQFSNSRSEMNVSTLELGDSALYLCASSLALFGRAYNEQFFGPGTRLTVL.

V usage is TRBV9 and J usage is TRBJ2-2; D ambiguous. The CDR3 is 13 residues long. Germline V gene lookup returns CDR1 SGDLS and CDR2 YYNGEE. V was cut by 5 bases and J by 7 bases, with 12 bases left in between. The CDR3 reads CASSSSFVGELFF. The CDR3 nucleotides read TGTGCCAGCAGTTCCTCTTTCGTCGGGGAGCTGTTTTTT. The full variable domain, with the rest looked up from reference TRBV9 and TRBJ2-2, is DSGVTQTPKHLITATGQRVTLRCSPRSGDLSVYWYQQSLDQGLQFLIQYYNGEERAKGNILERFSAQQFPDLHSELNLSSLELGDSALYFCASSSSFVGELFFGEGSRLTVL.

V and J are TRBV23-1 and TRBJ1-1; the D gene is possibly TRBD1 (5 bases). TRBV23-1 falls under the ORF class, with uncertain function. Deletions cut 1 base from V and 7 bases from J, with 16 bases between. The CDR3 is 15 residues long. DNA of the CDR3: TGCGCCAGCAGTCAATGCGGGGGTTTACATAGTGAAGCTTTCTTT. Residues: CASSQCGGLHSEAFF.

This clone appeared once. CDR3 region: CAISERGAGGETQYF. In DNA form, the CDR3 reads TGTGCCATCAGTGAGCGCGGTGCGGGGGGGGAGACCCAGTACTTC. The chain carries TRBV10-3 and TRBJ2-5, with 9 bases identical to TRBD2. The ends lost 2 bases at V and 5 bases at J; junction bases unmatched: 6. Germline-derived CDR1 and CDR2 are ENHRY and SYGVKD. CDR3 length: 15 residues.

The J gene is TRBJ1-5, the V gene TRBV19; TRBD1 matches 7 bases. Trimming removed 10 bases from V and 9 bases from J; junction bases left unmatched: 12. The germline CDR1 and CDR2 sequences are LNHDA and SQIVND (reference sequence). The CDR3 has 13 residues. DNA of the CDR3: TGTGCCACCCGGGACAGCGGGTCTAGGCCCCAGCATTTT. Translated: CATRDSGSRPQHF.

Remarks on this clone: One junction end disagrees with the germline gene, perhaps due to a read error. The chain carries TRBV7-9 and TRBJ2-2, with TRBD1 matching 9 bases. Germline CDR1 and CDR2: SEHNR and FQNEAQ (reference sequence). CDR3 length equals 16 residues. The CDR3: CSSSPPGTGWTGELFF. CDR3 in DNA: TGTTCCAGCAGCCCACCCGGGACAGGGTGGACCGGGGAGCTGTTTTTT. Variable domain in full (rest from reference TRBV7-9 and TRBJ2-2): DTGVSQNPRHKITKRGQNVTFRCDPISEHNRLYWYRQTLGQGPEFLTYFQNEAQLEKSRLLSDRFSAERPKGSFSTLEIQRTEQGDSAMYLCSSSPPGTGWTGELFFGEGSRLTVL.

The V and J genes are TRBV5-8 and TRBJ1-2; the D gene is possibly TRBD1 (6 bases). Trimming removed 5 bases from V and 2 bases from J, with 13 bases in between. Germline assignment: CDR1 SGHTS and CDR2 YDEGEE. The CDR3 is 14 residues long. CDR3 DNA: TGTGCCAGCAGGAGGGATACAGGGAACTATGGCTACACCTTC. Its translation is CASRRDTGNYGYTF.

This clone was detected ten times or more. This sequence joins TRBV4-2 and TRBJ1-2; the D gene is possibly TRBD1 (5 bases). The length of the CDR3 is 15 residues. CDR1 is LGHNA, CDR2 YNFKEQ, per germline. The germline V and J ends were trimmed by 1 base and 8 bases, with 17 bases remaining between them. Here the CDR3 reads CASSQAFPRVYGYTF. The CDR3 coding sequence is TGTGCCAGCAGCCAAGCCTTCCCCAGGGTCTACGGCTACACCTTC.

This clone has a single count. This chain joins TRBV11-3 and TRBJ2-7; D remains unclear. The CDR3 contains 12 residues. CDR1 and CDR2 from the germline V gene are SGHNT and YENEEA. V dropped 4 bases and J dropped 5 bases, with 9 bases sitting between them. The CDR3 loop reads CASSSKIDEQYF. In DNA form, the CDR3 reads TGTGCCAGCAGCTCTAAAATCGACGAGCAGTACTTC.

V is TRBV30 and J is TRBJ2-5, with a weak D call TRBD2 (5 bases). The CDR3 has 18 amino acids. Between the trimmed V and J ends, which lost 3 bases and 1 base, there was a span of 24 bases. Germline CDR1 reads GTSNPN; CDR2 reads SVGIG (reference sequence). The CDR3 region is CAWSTPPGWGDRQETQYF. The CDR3 bases are TGTGCCTGGAGCACACCGCCAGGATGGGGAGACCGCCAAGAGACCCAGTACTTC.

This sequence joins TRBV27 and TRBJ2-1, with D possibly matching TRBD1 (6 bases). The CDR3 spans 15 residues. The germline V gene encodes CDR1 MNHEY and CDR2 SMNVEV (reference sequence). Trimming cost V 3 bases and J 2 bases, with 11 bases left between them. In nucleotides, the CDR3 is TGTGCCAGCAGTTTTGGAACAGGGCCCTACAATGAGCAGTTCTTC. Its translation: CASSFGTGPYNEQFF.

This clone was seen only once. The rearrangement uses TRBV30 and TRBJ1-2; D gene uncertain. Germline V lookup: CDR1 GTSNPN, CDR2 SVGIG (reference sequence). Trimming cost V 3 bases and J 8 bases, with 13 bases left between them. The CDR3 is 12 residues long. The CDR3 spells CAWRSPLWGYTF. CDR3 bases: TGTGCCTGGAGAAGCCCTCTCTGGGGCTACACCTTC.

J is TRBJ1-3 and V is TRBV5-1; TRBD1 agrees at 7 bases. The CDR3 consists of 17 residues. Germline trimming cut 1 base from V and 0 bases from J; bases unmatched to any gene: 7. The germline V gene encodes CDR1 SGHRS and CDR2 YFSETQ. CDR3 coding DNA: TGCGCCAGCAGCTTGTTGGCAGGGGGAAGCTCTGGAAACACCATATATTTT. This encodes CASSLLAGGSSGNTIYF. Full variable domain (rest looked up from reference TRBV5-1 and TRBJ1-3): KAGVTQTPRYLIKTRGQQVTLSCSPISGHRSVSWYQQTPGQGLQFLFEYFSETQRNKGNFPGRFSGRQFSNSRSEMNVSTLELGDSALYLCASSLLAGGSSGNTIYFGEGSWLTVV.